This T cell receptor beta chain appears in the sequencing data of a study of multiple sclerosis patients with progressive multifocal leukoencephalopathy. Study-wide results and caveats: Most PML patients had lower entropy, suggesting less diverse TRB repertoires.

The sample's time point: time of PML onset. Points on this clone: What it recognizes is unknown.

The assay was immunoSEQ multiplex PCR, and TCRdb's table has in-frame clones only and misses some. The sample gives 25,000 to 35,000 clones, over 75% of which show up once; about 3.3% is in the top ten. The CDR3 is 11 amino acids. CDR1 is MDHEN and CDR2 is SYDVKM in the germline V gene. V was cut by 6 bases and J by 13 bases, with 10 bases left in between. The chain couples TRBV28 to TRBJ1-6; no clear D gene. The TCR comes from a human donor with progressive multifocal leukoencephalopathy. This specimen consisted of PBMCs, obtained from a patient treated with natalizumab. This chain's CDR3 is CASSSGKPLHF. The CDR3 DNA reads TGTGCCAGCAGCAGTGGGAAGCCCCTCCACTTT.